The 15 T cell receptor beta chains below were found in one sample sequenced in a study of shared clonotypes between healthy human individuals. The repertoire was sequenced with immunoSEQ multiplex PCR; TCRdb's copy has only in-frame clones and lacks some. This repertoire shows about 2.3 million clones, under 95% found once; its top ten account for approximately 0.39%. The sequencing input was naive CD4+ T cells from PBMCs. Subset in this sample: CD45RA+ positively selected. The receptors originated from a man between 18 and 29 years old in good health. Some clones in this sample may be carry-over from other donors' samples.

V gene TRBV5-1 combines with J gene TRBJ2-3, with D possibly being TRBD2 (7 bases). Trimming removed 4 bases from V and 5 bases from J, with 11 bases in between. The germline V gene has CDR1 SGHRS and CDR2 YFSETQ. CDR3 length equals 13 residues. CDR3 loop: CASSPGGGDTQYF. The DNA of the CDR3 is TGCGCCAGCAGCCCGGGGGGCGGAGATACGCAGTATTTT. The variable domain in full, with the rest retrieved from reference TRBV5-1 and TRBJ2-3, is KAGVTQTPRYLIKTRGQQVTLSCSPISGHRSVSWYQQTPGQGLQFLFEYFSETQRNKGNFPGRFSGRQFSNSRSEMNVSTLELGDSALYLCASSPGGGDTQYFGPGTRLTVL.

V and J are TRBV2 and TRBJ2-7; maybe TRBD2 (5 bases). This CDR3 is built from 14 residues. The V gene lost 2 bases and the J gene lost 6 bases, with 14 bases spanning the gap. CDR1 and CDR2 (germline): SNHLY, FYNNEI. The CDR3 spells CASSERARRSEQYF. The CDR3 nucleotides read TGTGCCAGCAGTGAAAGGGCGCGGAGGAGCGAGCAGTACTTC.

Notes on this clone: Other DNA variants within this sample encode the same CDR3. The chain couples TRBV6-5 to TRBJ1-4; tentative D call: TRBD1 (5 bases). Per germline, CDR1 MNHEY and CDR2 SVGAGI. The CDR3 covers 15 residues. Trimming pared 0 bases from V and 8 bases from J, leaving 13 bases between. CDR3 sequence (DNA): TGTGCCAGCAGTTACTCGGCAGGGCGTAGCGAAAAACTGTTTTTT. Its translation: CASSYSAGRSEKLFF.

The chain is built from TRBV2 and TRBJ2-7, with 9 bases lining up with TRBD1. V lost 5 bases, J lost 3 bases, and 8 bases stayed unmatched. Germline CDR1 reads SNHLY; CDR2 reads FYNNEI. There are 15 residues in the CDR3. CDR3 in amino acids: CASSSTGGKYYEQYF. CDR3 DNA: TGTGCCAGCAGTTCGACAGGGGGAAAGTACTACGAGCAGTACTTC.

V and J are TRBV2 and TRBJ2-1; D assignment may be TRBD1 or TRBD2 (5 bases each). The CDR3 contains 15 residues. The V gene's germline CDR1 is SNHLY and CDR2 FYNNEI. V gave up 3 bases and J gave up 2 bases, with 11 bases separating them. CDR3 sequence reads: CASSDNGAAYNEQFF. CDR3 sequence (DNA): TGTGCCAGCAGTGATAACGGGGCGGCCTACAATGAGCAGTTCTTC.

The chain uses TRBV19 and TRBJ1-3; D unclear. The CDR3 length is 15 residues. Looked up from germline, CDR1 is LNHDA and CDR2 is SQIVND (reference sequence). Trimming pared 7 bases from V and 0 bases from J, leaving 13 bases between. CDR3 sequence: CASIMDRSSGNTIYF. CDR3 sequence (DNA): TGTGCCAGTATCATGGACCGGAGCTCTGGAAACACCATATATTTT.

This chain links TRBV7-9 with TRBJ2-3, with 7 bases that match TRBD1. In germline, CDR1 is SEHNR, CDR2 FQNEAQ (reference sequence). With 5 bases clipped from V and 4 bases from J, the junction kept 3 bases outside the gene matches. This CDR3 has 13 residues. The CDR3 is CASSRGQPDTQYF. In DNA form, the CDR3 reads TGTGCCAGCAGCAGGGGGCAACCAGATACGCAGTATTTT.

This clone was detected once. This chain links TRBV2 with TRBJ2-1, with 7 bases aligning to TRBD2. This CDR3 has 15 residues. Per the germline V gene, CDR1 is SNHLY and CDR2 is FYNNEI. After removal of 6 bases from V and 3 bases from J, the junction contained 8 bases not matched to a gene. CDR3 in DNA: TGTGCCAGCAGCGCCGGGACTAACCTCTACAATGAGCAGTTCTTC. Residues: CASSAGTNLYNEQFF.

The chain carries TRBV7-3 and TRBJ1-1; possibly TRBD1 for D (5 bases). Germline V gives CDR1 SGHTA, CDR2 FQGTGA. V dropped 6 bases and J dropped 0 bases, with 14 bases sitting between them. This CDR3 comprises 15 residues. CDR3 coding DNA: TGTGCCAGCAGTTTTAACGGGGGAATGAACACTGAAGCTTTCTTT. This codes for CASSFNGGMNTEAFF. Based on the CDR3 plus reference TRBV7-3 and TRBJ1-1, the full variable domain is GAGVSQTPSNKVTEKGKYVELRCDPISGHTALYWYRQSLGQGPEFLIYFQGTGAADDSGLPNDRFFAVRPEGSVSTLKIQRTERGDSAVYLCASSFNGGMNTEAFFGQGTRLTVV.

Concerning this clone itself: At the DNA level, this CDR3 is encoded by other sequences in the same sample as well. The V and J genes are TRBV7-3 and TRBJ2-2; possibly TRBD2 for D (5 bases). V was trimmed by 2 bases and J by 5 bases, leaving 6 bases between them. The germline CDR1 and CDR2 sequences are SGHTA and FQGTGA. CDR3 length: 13 residues. In DNA, the CDR3 is TGTGCCAGCAGCTTATCGGGGACCGGGGAGCTGTTTTTT. It yields the protein CASSLSGTGELFF.

The genes are TRBV6-5 and TRBJ2-3; D is possibly TRBD2 (6 bases). The V gene's germline CDR1 is MNHEY and CDR2 SVGAGI. This CDR3 region has 14 residues. Trimming pared 6 bases from V and 4 bases from J, leaving 14 bases between. This CDR3 reads CASSRLGEADTQYF. For the CDR3, the DNA is TGTGCCAGCAGCCGACTAGGGGAGGCAGATACGCAGTATTTT.

The gene calls are TRBV4-1 and TRBJ1-4; D is perhaps TRBD1 (6 bases). The germline V gene has CDR1 MGHRA and CDR2 YSYEKL. The CDR3 is made up of 14 amino acids. Trimming pared 2 bases from V and 6 bases from J, leaving 10 bases between. The CDR3 spells CASSQPGVYEKLFF. The CDR3 nucleotides read TGCGCCAGCAGCCAACCAGGGGTCTATGAAAAACTGTTTTTT.

This clone was recorded once. The chain is built from TRBV18 and TRBJ1-4; D is uncertain. Per the germline V gene, CDR1 is KGHSH and CDR2 is LQKENI. The CDR3 sequence is 13 residues long. V lost 5 bases, J lost 4 bases, and 8 bases lay in between. The CDR3, as DNA: TGTGCCAGCTCATCATCAGTTAATGAAAAACTGTTTTTT. Its translation is CASSSSVNEKLFF.

V is TRBV6-6 and J is TRBJ1-3; D uncertain. Germline V gene sequence: CDR1 MNHNY, CDR2 SVGAGI (reference sequence). The CDR3 totals 13 residues. V shed 8 bases and J shed 0 bases, with 8 bases lying between them. In DNA form, the CDR3 reads TGTGCCAGCCGTTTAGTCTCTGGAAACACCATATATTTT. Protein product: CASRLVSGNTIYF.

The CDR3, as DNA: TGTGCCAGCAGCTTAGTTGGGCAGGGGTCATACGAGCAGTACTTC. It specifies CASSLVGQGSYEQYF. The chain couples TRBV7-8 to TRBJ2-7; a weak D match, TRBD1 (6 bases). The CDR3 contains 15 residues. Germline loops: CDR1 SGHVS, CDR2 FQNEAQ. V gave up 1 base and J gave up 4 bases, with 14 bases separating them.